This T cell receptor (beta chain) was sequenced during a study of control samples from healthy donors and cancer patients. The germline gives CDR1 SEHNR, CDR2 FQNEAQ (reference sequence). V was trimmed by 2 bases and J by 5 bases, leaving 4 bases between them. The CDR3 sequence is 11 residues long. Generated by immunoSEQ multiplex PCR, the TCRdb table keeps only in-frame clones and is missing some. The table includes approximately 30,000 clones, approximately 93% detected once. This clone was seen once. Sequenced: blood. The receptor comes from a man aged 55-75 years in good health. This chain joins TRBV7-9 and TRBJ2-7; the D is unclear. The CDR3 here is CASSLNHEQYF. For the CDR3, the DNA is TGTGCCAGCAGCTTAAACCACGAGCAGTACTTC. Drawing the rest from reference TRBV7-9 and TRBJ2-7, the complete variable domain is DTGVSQNPRHKITKRGQNVTFRCDPISEHNRLYWYRQTLGQGPEFLTYFQNEAQLEKSRLLSDRFSAERPKGSFSTLEIQRTEQGDSAMYLCASSLNHEQYFGPGTRLTVT.